This is a list of T cell receptor beta chains from one sample in a study of early T cells in non-severe SARS-CoV-2 infection. TCRdb ran MiXCR on the 5' RACE reads and lists one entry per CDR3 protein. The repertoire holds roughly 92,000 distinct CDR3 sequences, with 10% to 15% as singletons. The source material was whole blood, sampled at baseline. The receptor source for this set is an adult who was a healthcare worker with PCR-confirmed SARS-CoV-2 infection or an uninfected control (not recorded which). CDR3s include the opening cysteine and the closing phenylalanine or tryptophan. D genes are given only for firm matches. The listing skips clone size in some rows; elsewhere it reads once, few, many or a size class.

V gene: TRBV21-1; clone size: many; J gene: TRBJ2-7; D gene: .; CDR3 protein: CASSKAVELPGKFYEQYF; CDR3 DNA: TGTGCCAGCAGCAAAGCGGTTGAATTACCGGGAAAATTTTACGAGCAGTACTTC
V gene: TRBV20-1; clone size: many; J gene: TRBJ2-3; D gene: TRBD2; CDR3 protein: CSASGLVPDTQYF; CDR3 DNA: TGCAGTGCTAGCGGACTAGTGCCAGATACGCAGTATTTT
V gene: TRBV5-1; clone size: .; J gene: TRBJ2-3; D gene: TRBD1; CDR3 protein: CASSLAVRQGSDTQYF; CDR3 DNA: TGCGCCAGCAGCTTGGCCGTTCGACAGGGCTCAGATACGCAGTATTTT
V gene: TRBV20-1; clone size: many; J gene: TRBJ2-7; D gene: TRBD1; CDR3 protein: CSARDFRGGQYEQYF; CDR3 DNA: TGCAGTGCTAGAGATTTCCGAGGGGGCCAGTACGAGCAGTACTTC
V gene: TRBV29-1; clone size: .; J gene: TRBJ2-1; D gene: TRBD2; CDR3 protein: CSVGGLAGRLVDEQFF; CDR3 DNA: TGCAGCGTGGGGGGACTAGCGGGAAGGCTGGTCGATGAGCAGTTCTTC
V gene: TRBV7-3; clone size: few; J gene: TRBJ2-3; D gene: .; CDR3 protein: CASSLLSGFSTDTQYF; CDR3 DNA: TGTGCCAGCAGCTTGCTAAGCGGGTTCTCCACAGATACGCAGTATTTT
V gene: TRBV28; clone size: few; J gene: TRBJ1-5; D gene: TRBD1; CDR3 protein: CASSSLDRGLSQPQHF; CDR3 DNA: TGTGCCAGCAGTTCCCTTGACAGGGGGCTTAGTCAGCCCCAGCATTTT
V gene: TRBV6-5; clone size: .; J gene: TRBJ2-7; D gene: .; CDR3 protein: CASSYEGESSYEQYF; CDR3 DNA: TGTGCCAGCAGTTACGAGGGCGAGAGCTCCTACGAGCAGTACTTC
V gene: TRBV15; clone size: .; J gene: TRBJ1-1; D gene: .; CDR3 protein: CATSRVGQSVPEAFF; CDR3 DNA: TGTGCCACCAGCAGAGTTGGACAGTCAGTCCCTGAAGCTTTCTTT
V gene: TRBV28; clone size: few; J gene: TRBJ1-2; D gene: .; CDR3 protein: CASRQVYGYTF; CDR3 DNA: TGTGCCAGCCGACAGGTCTATGGCTACACCTTC
V gene: TRBV10-3; clone size: many; J gene: TRBJ2-5; D gene: TRBD2; CDR3 protein: CAISDRLAEPQETQYF; CDR3 DNA: TGTGCCATCAGCGATCGACTAGCGGAGCCTCAAGAGACCCAGTACTTC
V gene: TRBV20-1; clone size: .; J gene: TRBJ1-1; D gene: .; CDR3 protein: CSARDPVRTEAFF; CDR3 DNA: TGCAGTGCTAGAGATCCGGTTAGAACTGAAGCTTTCTTT
V gene: TRBV11-3; clone size: few; J gene: TRBJ2-2; D gene: TRBD2; CDR3 protein: CASSKGQTTSGRAAGELFF; CDR3 DNA: TGTGCCAGCAGCAAGGGACAGACGACTAGCGGGAGGGCCGCCGGGGAGCTGTTTTTT
V gene: TRBV10-3; clone size: many; J gene: TRBJ2-3; D gene: TRBD1; CDR3 protein: CAISESGWTGHTNF; CDR3 DNA: TGTGCCATCAGTGAGTCGGGGTGGACAGGGCATACGAATTTT
V gene: TRBV12-3/TRBV12-4; clone size: few; J gene: TRBJ2-1; D gene: TRBD1; CDR3 protein: CASSLTGDGEQFF; CDR3 DNA: TGTGCCAGCAGTCTCACAGGGGATGGTGAGCAGTTCTTC
V gene: TRBV2; clone size: .; J gene: TRBJ2-7; D gene: TRBD1; CDR3 protein: CASEDRPLGNEQYF; CDR3 DNA: TGTGCCAGCGAGGACAGGCCCTTGGGTAACGAGCAGTACTTC
V gene: TRBV12-2; clone size: .; J gene: TRBJ2-5; D gene: .; CDR3 protein: CASRLSIQGPNQETQYF; CDR3 DNA: TGTGCAAGTCGCTTATCTATACAGGGACCAAACCAAGAGACCCAGTACTTC
V gene: TRBV7-8; clone size: few; J gene: TRBJ2-7; D gene: .; CDR3 protein: CASSYQGYEQYF; CDR3 DNA: TGTGCCAGCAGCTACCAGGGGTACGAGCAGTACTTC
V gene: TRBV29-1; clone size: .; J gene: TRBJ2-6; D gene: .; CDR3 protein: CSVRFDSGANVLTF; CDR3 DNA: TGCAGCGTTAGGTTTGACTCTGGGGCCAACGTCCTGACTTTC
V gene: TRBV28; clone size: .; J gene: TRBJ2-7; D gene: .; CDR3 protein: CASRFSYEQYF; CDR3 DNA: TGTGCCAGCAGGTTCTCCTACGAGCAGTACTTC
V gene: TRBV24-1; clone size: few; J gene: TRBJ2-5; D gene: TRBD2; CDR3 protein: CATSDRTSGRRETQYF; CDR3 DNA: TGTGCCACCAGTGATCGGACTAGCGGGAGACGGGAGACCCAGTACTTC
V gene: TRBV3-1; clone size: .; J gene: TRBJ2-1; D gene: .; CDR3 protein: CASSHRYNEQFF; CDR3 DNA: TGTGCCAGCAGCCACCGCTACAATGAGCAGTTCTTC